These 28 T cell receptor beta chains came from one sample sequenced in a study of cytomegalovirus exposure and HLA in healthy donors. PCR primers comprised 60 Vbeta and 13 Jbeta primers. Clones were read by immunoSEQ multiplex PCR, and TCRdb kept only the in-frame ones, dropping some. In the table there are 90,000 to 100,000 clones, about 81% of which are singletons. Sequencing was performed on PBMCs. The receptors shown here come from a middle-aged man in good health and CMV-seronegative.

CDR3 nucleotides: TGTGCCAGCAGGAAAACCACAGGGGCCTATGGCTACACCTTC. Translating it yields CASRKTTGAYGYTF. The V and J genes are TRBV6-5 and TRBJ1-2; TRBD1 agrees at 7 bases. The CDR3 contains 14 residues. The germline V gene has CDR1 MNHEY and CDR2 SVGAGI. V shed 6 bases, J shed 4 bases, and the junction held 8 bases outside the gene matches.

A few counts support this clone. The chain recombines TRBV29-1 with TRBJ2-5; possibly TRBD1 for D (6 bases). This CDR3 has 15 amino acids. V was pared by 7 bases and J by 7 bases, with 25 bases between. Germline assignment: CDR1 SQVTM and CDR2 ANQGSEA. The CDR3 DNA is TGCAGCGGCCGAGGCCAGGGGACCGTTTCGGGGACCCAGTACTTC. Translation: CSGRGQGTVSGTQYF.

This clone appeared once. The CDR3 coding sequence is TGTGCCAGCAGTTCCCCTCCCACAGGGGGGCTCGAAAAACTGTTTTTT. Translated: CASSSPPTGGLEKLFF. This chain uses TRBV27 with TRBJ1-4; 8 nucleotides match TRBD1. The J segment lost 8 bases and the V segment lost 4 bases, leaving 12 bases of the junction unmatched. Germline CDR1 MNHEY, CDR2 SMNVEV (reference sequence). The CDR3 spans 16 residues.

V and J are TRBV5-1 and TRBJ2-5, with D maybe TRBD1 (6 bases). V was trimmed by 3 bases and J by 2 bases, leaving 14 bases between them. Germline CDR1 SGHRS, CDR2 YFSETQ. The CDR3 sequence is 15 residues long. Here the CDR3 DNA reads TGCGCCAGCAGCTCAGGACAGCCCGGACAAGAGACCCAGTACTTC. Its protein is CASSSGQPGQETQYF.

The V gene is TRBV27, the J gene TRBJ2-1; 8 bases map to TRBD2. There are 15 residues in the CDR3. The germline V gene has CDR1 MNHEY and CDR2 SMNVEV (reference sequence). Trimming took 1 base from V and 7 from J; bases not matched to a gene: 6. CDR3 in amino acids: CASSLFGGAFNEQFF. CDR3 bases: TGTGCCAGCAGTTTATTCGGGGGGGCGTTTAATGAGCAGTTCTTC.

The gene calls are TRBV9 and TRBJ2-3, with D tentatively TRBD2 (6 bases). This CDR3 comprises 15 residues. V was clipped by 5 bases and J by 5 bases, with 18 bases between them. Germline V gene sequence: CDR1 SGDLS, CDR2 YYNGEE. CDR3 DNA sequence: TGTGCCAGCAGTAGAAACCCGGGACTCCGAGATACGCAGTATTTT. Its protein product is CASSRNPGLRDTQYF. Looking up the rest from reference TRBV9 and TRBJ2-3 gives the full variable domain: DSGVTQTPKHLITATGQRVTLRCSPRSGDLSVYWYQQSLDQGLQFLIQYYNGEERAKGNILERFSAQQFPDLHSELNLSSLELGDSALYFCASSRNPGLRDTQYFGPGTRLTVL.

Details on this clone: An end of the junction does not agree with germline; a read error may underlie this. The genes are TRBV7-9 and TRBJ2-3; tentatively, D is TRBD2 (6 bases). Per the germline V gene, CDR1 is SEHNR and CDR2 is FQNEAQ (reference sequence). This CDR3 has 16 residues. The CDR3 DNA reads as TGTGCCGGCAGCTTCGATTGGGGACTTAGCACAGATACGCAGTATTTT. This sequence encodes CAGSFDWGLSTDTQYF.

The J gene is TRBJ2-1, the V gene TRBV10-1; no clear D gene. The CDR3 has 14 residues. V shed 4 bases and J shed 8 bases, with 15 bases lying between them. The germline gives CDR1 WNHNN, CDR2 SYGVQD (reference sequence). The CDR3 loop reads CASSAGYENDEQFF. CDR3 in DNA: TGCGCCAGCAGTGCCGGGTACGAGAACGATGAGCAGTTCTTC.

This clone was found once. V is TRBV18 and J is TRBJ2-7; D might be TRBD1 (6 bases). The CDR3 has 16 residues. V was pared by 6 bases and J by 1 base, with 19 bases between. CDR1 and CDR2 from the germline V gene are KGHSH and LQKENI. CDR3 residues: CASSPRAGGGSYEQYF. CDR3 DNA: TGTGCCAGCTCCCCTCGGGCTGGGGGCGGGTCCTACGAGCAGTACTTC.

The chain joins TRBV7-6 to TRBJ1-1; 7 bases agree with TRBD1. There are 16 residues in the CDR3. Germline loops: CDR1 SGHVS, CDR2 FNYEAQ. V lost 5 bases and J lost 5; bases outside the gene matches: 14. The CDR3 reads CASSPSMGQKRTEAFF. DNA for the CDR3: TGTGCCAGCAGCCCCTCGATGGGACAGAAACGGACTGAAGCTTTCTTT.

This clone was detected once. CDR3 nucleotides: TGTGCCTGGAGTACAGGGGGTGGCTACACCTTC. This translates into CAWSTGGGYTF. The chain joins TRBV30 to TRBJ1-2; 8 bases match TRBD1. The germline gives CDR1 GTSNPN, CDR2 SVGIG (reference sequence). CDR3 length: 11 residues. Germline trimming cut 2 bases from V and 7 bases from J; bases unmatched to any gene: 0. Filled out from reference TRBV30 and TRBJ1-2, the complete variable domain reads SQTIHQWPATLVQPVGSPLSLECTVEGTSNPNLYWYRQAAGRGLQLLFYSVGIGQISSEVPQNLSASRPQDRQFILSSKKLLLSDSGFYLCAWSTGGGYTFGSGTRLTVV.

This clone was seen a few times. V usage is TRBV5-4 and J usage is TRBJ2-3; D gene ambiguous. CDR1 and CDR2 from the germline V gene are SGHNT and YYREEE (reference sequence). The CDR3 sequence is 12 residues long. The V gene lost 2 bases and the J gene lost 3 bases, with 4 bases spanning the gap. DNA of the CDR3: TGTGCCAGCAGCTTCGAGACAGATACGCAGTATTTT. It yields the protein CASSFETDTQYF.

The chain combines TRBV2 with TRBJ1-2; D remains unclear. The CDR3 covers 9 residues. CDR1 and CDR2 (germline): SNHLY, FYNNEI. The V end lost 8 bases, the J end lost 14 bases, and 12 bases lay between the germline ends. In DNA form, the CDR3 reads TGTGCCAGCGGGTCGACTGTAACCTTC. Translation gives CASGSTVTF.

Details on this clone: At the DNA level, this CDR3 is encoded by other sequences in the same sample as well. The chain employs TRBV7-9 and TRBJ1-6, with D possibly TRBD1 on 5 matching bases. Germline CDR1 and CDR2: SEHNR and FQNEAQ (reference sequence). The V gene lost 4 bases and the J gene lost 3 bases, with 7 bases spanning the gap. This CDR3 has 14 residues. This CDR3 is CASSSDSYNSPLHF. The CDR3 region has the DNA TGTGCCAGCAGCTCTGACAGCTATAATTCACCCCTCCACTTT. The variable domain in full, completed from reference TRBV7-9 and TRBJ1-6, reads DTGVSQNPRHKITKRGQNVTFRCDPISEHNRLYWYRQTLGQGPEFLTYFQNEAQLEKSRLLSDRFSAERPKGSFSTLEIQRTEQGDSAMYLCASSSDSYNSPLHFGNGTRLTVT.

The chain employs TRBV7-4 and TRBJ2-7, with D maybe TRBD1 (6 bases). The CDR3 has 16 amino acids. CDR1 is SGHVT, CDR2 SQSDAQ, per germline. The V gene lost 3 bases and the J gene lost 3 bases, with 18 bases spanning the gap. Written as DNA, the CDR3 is TGTGCCAGCAGCTTTCGTAGGCGGTCAGGGGTCTACGAGCAGTACTTC. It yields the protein CASSFRRRSGVYEQYF.

CDR3 residues: CASSPAETPSYNEQFF. The CDR3 bases are TGCGCCAGCAGCCCCGCGGAGACTCCCTCCTACAATGAGCAGTTCTTC. J is TRBJ2-1 and V is TRBV4-1; D ambiguous. The CDR3 is 16 amino acids. The ends were cut back, 4 bases at V and 0 bases at J, with 13 bases in the middle. Looked up from germline, CDR1 is MGHRA and CDR2 is YSYEKL.

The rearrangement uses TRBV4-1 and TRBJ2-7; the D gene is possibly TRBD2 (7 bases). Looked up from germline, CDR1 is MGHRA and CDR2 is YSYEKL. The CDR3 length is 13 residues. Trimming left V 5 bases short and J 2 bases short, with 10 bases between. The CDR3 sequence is CASSVGGPYEQYF. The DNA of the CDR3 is TGCGCCAGCAGCGTGGGGGGGCCCTACGAGCAGTACTTC.

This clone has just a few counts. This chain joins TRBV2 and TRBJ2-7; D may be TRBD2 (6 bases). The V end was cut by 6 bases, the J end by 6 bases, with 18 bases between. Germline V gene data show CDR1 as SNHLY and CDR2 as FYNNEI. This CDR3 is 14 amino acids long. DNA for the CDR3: TGTGCCAGCAGCCCTCGAAAAGCGGGCGGCGAGCAGTACTTC. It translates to CASSPRKAGGEQYF.

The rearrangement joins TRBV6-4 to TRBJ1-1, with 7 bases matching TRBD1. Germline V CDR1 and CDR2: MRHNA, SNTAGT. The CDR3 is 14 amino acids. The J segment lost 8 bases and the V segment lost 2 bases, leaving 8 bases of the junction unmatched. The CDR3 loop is CASSDQTGRREAFF. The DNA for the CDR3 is TGTGCCAGCAGTGACCAGACAGGGAGGAGGGAAGCTTTCTTT.

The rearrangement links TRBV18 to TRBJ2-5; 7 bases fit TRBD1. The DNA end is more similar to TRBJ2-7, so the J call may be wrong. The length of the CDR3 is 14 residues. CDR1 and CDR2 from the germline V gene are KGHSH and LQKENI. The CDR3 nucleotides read TGTGCCAGCTCACCAAAACAGGGGTTTTACGAGCAGTACTTC. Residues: CASSPKQGFYEQYF.

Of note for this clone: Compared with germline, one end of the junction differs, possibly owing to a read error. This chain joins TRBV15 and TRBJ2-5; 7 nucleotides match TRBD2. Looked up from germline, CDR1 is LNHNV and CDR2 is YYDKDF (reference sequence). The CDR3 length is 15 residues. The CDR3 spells CATSRESPASGAPHF. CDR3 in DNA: TGTGCCACCAGCAGAGAGAGTCCGGCTAGCGGTGCACCACACTTC.

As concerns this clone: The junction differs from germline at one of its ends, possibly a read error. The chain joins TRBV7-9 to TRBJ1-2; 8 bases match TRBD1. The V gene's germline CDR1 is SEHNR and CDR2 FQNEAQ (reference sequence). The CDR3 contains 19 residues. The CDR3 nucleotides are TGTTCCAGCAGCGACGTCCAGGGGGCGCGAGTGGAGGCTAACTATGGCTACACCTTC. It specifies CSSSDVQGARVEANYGYTF.

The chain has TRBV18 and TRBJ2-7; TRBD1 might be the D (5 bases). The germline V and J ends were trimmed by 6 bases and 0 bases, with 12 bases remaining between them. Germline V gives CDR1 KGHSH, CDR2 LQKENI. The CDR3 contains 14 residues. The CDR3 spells CASSIQVTSYEQYF. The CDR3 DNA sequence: TGTGCCAGCTCTATACAGGTGACCTCCTACGAGCAGTACTTC.

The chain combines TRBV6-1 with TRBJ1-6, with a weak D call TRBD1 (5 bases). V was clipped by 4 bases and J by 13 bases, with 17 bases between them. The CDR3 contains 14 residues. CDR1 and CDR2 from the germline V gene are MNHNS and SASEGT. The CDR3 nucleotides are TGTGCCAGCAGTGTAACGGTTCAGGGTTCGCCCCTCCACTTT. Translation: CASSVTVQGSPLHF.

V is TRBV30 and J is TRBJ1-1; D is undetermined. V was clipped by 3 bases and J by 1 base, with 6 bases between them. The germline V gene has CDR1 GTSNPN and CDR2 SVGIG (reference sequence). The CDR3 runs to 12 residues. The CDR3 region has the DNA TGTGCCTGGAGCCTCGGGAACACTGAAGCTTTCTTT. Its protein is CAWSLGNTEAFF.

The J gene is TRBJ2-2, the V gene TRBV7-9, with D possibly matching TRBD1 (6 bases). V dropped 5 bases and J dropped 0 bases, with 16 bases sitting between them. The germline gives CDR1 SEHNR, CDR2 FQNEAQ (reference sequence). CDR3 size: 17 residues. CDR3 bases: TGTGCCAGCAGCCCAGGGGCCGGGGCGACGAACACCGGGGAGCTGTTTTTT. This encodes CASSPGAGATNTGELFF.

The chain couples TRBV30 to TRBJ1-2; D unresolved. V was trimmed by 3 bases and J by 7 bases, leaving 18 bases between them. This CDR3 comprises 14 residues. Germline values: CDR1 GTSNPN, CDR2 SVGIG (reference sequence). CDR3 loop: CAWRISFGVGGYTF. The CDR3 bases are TGTGCCTGGAGAATATCATTCGGGGTGGGTGGCTACACCTTC.

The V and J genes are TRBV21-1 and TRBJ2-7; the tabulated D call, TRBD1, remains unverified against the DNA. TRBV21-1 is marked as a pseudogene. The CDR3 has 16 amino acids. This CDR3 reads CASSTRWTGGDYEQYF. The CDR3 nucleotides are TGTGCCAGCAGCACCCGTTGGACAGGGGGCGACTACGAGCAGTACTTC.